The sequence of this TCR beta chain was determined in a study of T-cell reconstitution after alpha-beta-depleted transplantation in children. This clonotype was recorded a few times. Researchers prepared the TCRbeta library using unique molecular identifiers, the study reports. From the PCR reads, TCRdb called clonotypes with MiXCR, one entry per CDR3 protein. This sample has 600,000 to 700,000 distinct CDR3 sequences, with 15% to 20% found just once. The CDR3 sequence is 14 residues long. Germline values: CDR1 MDHEN, CDR2 SYDVKM. With 3 bases removed from V and 2 bases from J, the gap between germline ends came to 10 bases.

The rearrangement uses TRBV28 and TRBJ2-5, with D possibly TRBD1 on 5 matching bases. The sample was PBMCs from the stem cell graft donor, taken from the stem cell graft. This TCR came from a human donor who donated a stem cell graft to a child with acute myeloid leukemia. The DNA of the CDR3 is TGTGCCAGCAGTTTGTTCAGGGTTCAAGAGACCCAGTACTTC. This encodes CASSLFRVQETQYF.